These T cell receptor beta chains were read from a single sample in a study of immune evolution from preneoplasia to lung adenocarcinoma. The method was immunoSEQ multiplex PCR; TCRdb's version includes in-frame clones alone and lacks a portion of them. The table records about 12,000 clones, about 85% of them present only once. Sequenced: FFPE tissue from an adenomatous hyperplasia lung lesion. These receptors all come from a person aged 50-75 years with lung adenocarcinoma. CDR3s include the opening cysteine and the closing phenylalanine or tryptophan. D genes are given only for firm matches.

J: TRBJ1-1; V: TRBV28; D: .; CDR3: CASRGRAVEAFF; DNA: TGTGCCAGTCGCGGAAGGGCCGTTGAAGCTTTCTTT
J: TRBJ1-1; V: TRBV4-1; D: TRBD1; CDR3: CASSPLDRDNTEAFF; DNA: TGCGCCAGCAGCCCCTTGGACAGGGACAACACTGAAGCTTTCTTT
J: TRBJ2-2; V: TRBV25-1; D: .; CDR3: CATRGGSGSGELFF; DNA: TGTGCCACCCGGGGTGGGTCCGGCTCCGGGGAGCTGTTTTTT
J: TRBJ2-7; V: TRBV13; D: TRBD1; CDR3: CASSFAMGQGRYEQYF; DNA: TGTGCCAGCAGCTTCGCCATGGGACAGGGACGCTACGAGCAGTACTTC
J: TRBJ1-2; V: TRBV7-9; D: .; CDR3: CASSLAGARGGYTF; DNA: TGTGCCAGCAGCTTGGCAGGGGCGAGGGGTGGCTACACCTTC
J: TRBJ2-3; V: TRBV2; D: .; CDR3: CASISDGLNDYTDTQYF; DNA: TGTGCCAGCATTTCGGATGGACTAAACGATTATACAGATACGCAGTATTTT
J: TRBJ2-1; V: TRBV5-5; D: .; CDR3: CASSFLREVSYNEQFF; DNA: TGTGCCAGCAGCTTTTTAAGGGAGGTCTCCTACAATGAGCAGTTCTTC
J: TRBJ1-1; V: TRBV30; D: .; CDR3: CAWSVGSNTEAFF; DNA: TGTGCCTGGAGTGTAGGGTCGAACACTGAAGCTTTCTTT
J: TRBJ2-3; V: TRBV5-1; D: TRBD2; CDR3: CASSQSFFSREGDTQYF; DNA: TGCGCCAGCAGCCAGAGCTTTTTTTCGCGGGAGGGAGATACGCAGTATTTT
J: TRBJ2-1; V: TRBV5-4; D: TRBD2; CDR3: CASKRAGGVNEQFF; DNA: TGTGCCAGCAAACGAGCGGGGGGGGTCAATGAGCAGTTCTTC
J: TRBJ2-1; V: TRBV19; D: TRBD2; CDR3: CASTRLATSNEQFF; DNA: TGTGCCAGTACTAGACTAGCAACATCCAATGAGCAGTTCTTC
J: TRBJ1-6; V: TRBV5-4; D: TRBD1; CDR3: CASSEGTGDYSPLHF; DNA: TGTGCCAGCAGCGAAGGGACAGGGGATTACTCACCCCTCCACTTT
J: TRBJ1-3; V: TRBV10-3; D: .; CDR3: CGHRQEGGNTIYF; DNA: TGTGGCCATCGTCAGGAAGGTGGAAACACCATATATTTT
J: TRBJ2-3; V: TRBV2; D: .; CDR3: CASSNEGDTQYF; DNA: TGTGCCAGCAGTAACGAAGGAGATACGCAGTATTTT
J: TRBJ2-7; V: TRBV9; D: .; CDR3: CASSVSPFYEQYF; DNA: TGTGCCAGCAGCGTATCACCGTTCTACGAGCAGTACTTC
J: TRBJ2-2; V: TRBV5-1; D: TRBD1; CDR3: CASSRDSWSAGELFF; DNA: TGCGCCAGCAGCCGGGACAGCTGGAGTGCTGGGGAGCTGTTTTTT